These 4 T cell receptor beta chains were sequenced from one sample in a study of OX40 agonist ivuxolimab in advanced cancers. TCRdb keeps only in-frame clones here, not all; method: immunoSEQ multiplex PCR. This table holds around 30,000 clones, around 83% found once. The sample in question was CD4+ or CD8+ T cells sorted from blood, obtained in a trial of the OX40 agonist ivuxolimab. All receptors derive from an adult with an advanced solid tumor such as melanoma, head and neck, liver or kidney cancer.

This chain joins TRBV10-3 and TRBJ1-5, with a possible D match to TRBD1 (5 bases). CDR1 is ENHRY and CDR2 is SYGVKD in the germline V gene. The CDR3 is 14 residues long. The V gene lost 4 bases and the J gene lost 2 bases, with 9 bases spanning the gap. The CDR3 here is CAISVGRGNQPQHF. In nucleotides, the CDR3 is TGTGCCATCAGTGTGGGCAGGGGCAATCAGCCCCAGCATTTT.

This rearrangement joins TRBV2 to TRBJ1-5; 8 bases line up with TRBD1. Looked up from germline, CDR1 is SNHLY and CDR2 is FYNNEI. J lost 7 bases, V lost 4 bases, and 9 bases had no gene match. This CDR3 has 15 residues. The CDR3: CASSARTGLGQPQHF. The CDR3 nucleotides read TGTGCCAGCAGTGCCAGGACAGGGCTGGGACAGCCCCAGCATTTT. Complete variable domain (other parts from reference TRBV2 and TRBJ1-5): EPEVTQTPSHQVTQMGQEVILRCVPISNHLYFYWYRQILGQKVEFLVSFYNNEISEKSEIFDDQFSVERPDGSNFTLKIRSTKLEDSAMYFCASSARTGLGQPQHFGDGTRLSIL.

The count of this clone is one. The chain has TRBV7-2 and TRBJ1-1; possible D gene TRBD1, 5 bases. CDR1 is SGHTA and CDR2 is FQGNSA in the germline V gene. The CDR3 contains 13 residues. The V and J ends lost 4 bases and 7 bases respectively, with 13 bases between them. This chain's CDR3 is CASSSRGRVEAFF. CDR3 nucleotides: TGTGCCAGCAGCTCCCGGGGCAGGGTTGAAGCTTTCTTT.

This chain joins TRBV9 and TRBJ2-3; tentative D call: TRBD1 (5 bases). The CDR3 length is 13 residues. V lost 3 bases, J lost 4 bases, and 9 bases lay in between. CDR1 is SGDLS, CDR2 YYNGEE, per germline. In DNA, the CDR3 is TGTGCCAGCAGCGCAGCAGGGCCAGATACGCAGTATTTT. Translation: CASSAAGPDTQYF.